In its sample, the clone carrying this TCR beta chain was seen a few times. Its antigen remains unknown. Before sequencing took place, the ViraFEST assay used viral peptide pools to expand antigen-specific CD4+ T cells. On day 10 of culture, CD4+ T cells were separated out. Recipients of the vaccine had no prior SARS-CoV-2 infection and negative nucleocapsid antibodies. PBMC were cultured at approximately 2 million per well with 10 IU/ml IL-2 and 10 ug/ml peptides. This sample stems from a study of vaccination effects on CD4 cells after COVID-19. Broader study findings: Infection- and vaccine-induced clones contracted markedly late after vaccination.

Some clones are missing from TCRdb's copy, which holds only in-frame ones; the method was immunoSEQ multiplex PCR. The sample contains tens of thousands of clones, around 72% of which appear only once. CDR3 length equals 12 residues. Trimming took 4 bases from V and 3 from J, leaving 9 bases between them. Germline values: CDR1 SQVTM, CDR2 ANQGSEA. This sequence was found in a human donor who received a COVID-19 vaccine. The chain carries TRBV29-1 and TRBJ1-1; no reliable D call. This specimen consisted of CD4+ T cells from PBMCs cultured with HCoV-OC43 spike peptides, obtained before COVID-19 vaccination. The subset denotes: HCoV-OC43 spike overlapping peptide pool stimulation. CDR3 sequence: CSVGRSDTEAFF. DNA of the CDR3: TGCAGCGTTGGACGGTCGGACACTGAAGCTTTCTTT.